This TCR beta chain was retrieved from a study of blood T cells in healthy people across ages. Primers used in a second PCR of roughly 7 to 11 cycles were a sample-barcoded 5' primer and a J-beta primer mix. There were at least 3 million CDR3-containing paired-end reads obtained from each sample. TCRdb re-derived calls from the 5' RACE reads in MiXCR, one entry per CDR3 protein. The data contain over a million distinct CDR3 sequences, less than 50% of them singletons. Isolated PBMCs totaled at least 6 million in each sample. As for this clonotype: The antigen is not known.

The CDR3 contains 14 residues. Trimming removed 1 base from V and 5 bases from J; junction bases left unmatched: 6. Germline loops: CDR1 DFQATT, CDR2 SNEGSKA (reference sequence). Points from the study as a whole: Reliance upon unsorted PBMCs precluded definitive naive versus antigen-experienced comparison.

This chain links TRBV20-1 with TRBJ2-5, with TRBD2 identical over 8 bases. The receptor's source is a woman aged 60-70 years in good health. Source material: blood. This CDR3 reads CSARGGAGVETQYF. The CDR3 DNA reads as TGCAGTGCTAGAGGGGGAGCGGGAGTGGAGACCCAGTACTTC.